This record concerns one TCR beta chain sequence. No antigen is known for it. Germline-derived CDR1 and CDR2 are ENHRY and SYGVKD. V gave up 6 bases and J gave up 1 base; unmatched junction bases: 3. The CDR3 covers 15 residues. TCRdb re-called the 5' RACE reads with MiXCR, one entry per CDR3 protein. In the table there are some 1,600,000 distinct CDR3 sequences, about 32% of which are singletons. The sample belongs to a study of identical twins. Overall study results and limits: Compared with unrelated sharing, twin-shared out-of-frame alpha sequences had more low-probability sequences.

The TCR originated in a newborn girl in good health. This chain links TRBV10-3 with TRBJ1-3; TRBD1 aligns across 10 bases. The sequenced sample consisted of cord blood. In nucleotides, the CDR3 is TGTGCCATCAGCGGACAGGGGGTTTCTGGAAACACCATATATTTT. This gives the protein CAISGQGVSGNTIYF.